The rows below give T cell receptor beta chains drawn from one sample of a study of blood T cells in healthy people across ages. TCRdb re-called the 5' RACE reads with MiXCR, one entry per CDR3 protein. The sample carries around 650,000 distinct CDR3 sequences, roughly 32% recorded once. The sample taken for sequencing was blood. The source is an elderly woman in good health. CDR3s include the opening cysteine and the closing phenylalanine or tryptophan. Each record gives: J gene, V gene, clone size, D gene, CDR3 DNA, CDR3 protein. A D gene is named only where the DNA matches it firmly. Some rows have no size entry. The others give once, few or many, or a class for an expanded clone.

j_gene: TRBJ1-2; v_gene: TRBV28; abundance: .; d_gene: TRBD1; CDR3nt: TGTGCCAGCACCCCCATTGGACAGGAAAACTATGGCTACACCTTC; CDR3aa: CASTPIGQENYGYTF
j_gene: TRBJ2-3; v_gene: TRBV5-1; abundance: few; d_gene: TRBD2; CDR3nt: TGCGCCAGCAGCTGGGGGGGTCGGACAGATACGCAGTATTTT; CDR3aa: CASSWGGRTDTQYF
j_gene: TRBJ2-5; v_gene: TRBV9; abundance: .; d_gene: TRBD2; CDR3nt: TGTGCCAGCAGCGTAGACCTAGCGGGGGCTCACGCGTACTTC; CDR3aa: CASSVDLAGAHAYF
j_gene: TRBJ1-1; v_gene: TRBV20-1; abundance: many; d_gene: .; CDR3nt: TGCAGTGCTAGAACCAGCAACACTGAAGCTTTCTTT; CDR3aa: CSARTSNTEAFF
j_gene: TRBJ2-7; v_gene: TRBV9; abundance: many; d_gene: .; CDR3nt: TGTGCCAGCAGCGTAGGGGGTTTGGCCTCCATCCACGAGCAGTACTTC; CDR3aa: CASSVGGLASIHEQYF
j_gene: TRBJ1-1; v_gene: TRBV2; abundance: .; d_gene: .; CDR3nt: TGTGCCAGCAGTGTTAAGAACATGAACACTGAAGCTTTCTTT; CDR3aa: CASSVKNMNTEAFF
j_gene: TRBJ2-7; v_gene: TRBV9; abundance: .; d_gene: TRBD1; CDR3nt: TGTGCCAGCAGCTCCCGACAGGGTAACACCTACGAGCAGTACTTC; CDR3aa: CASSSRQGNTYEQYF
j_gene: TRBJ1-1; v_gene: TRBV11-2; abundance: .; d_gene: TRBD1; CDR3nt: TGTGCCAGCAGCGCGGGACAGGGGGCGGCTGAAGCTTTCTTT; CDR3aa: CASSAGQGAAEAFF
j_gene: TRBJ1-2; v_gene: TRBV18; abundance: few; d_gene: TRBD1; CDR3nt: TGTGCCAGCTCACCAGAGGGGGCCTCTGGCTACACCTTC; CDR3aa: CASSPEGASGYTF
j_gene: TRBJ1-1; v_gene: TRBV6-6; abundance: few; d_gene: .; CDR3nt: TGTGCCAGCAGTCCTACCCCCGTACGGGACACTGAAGCTTTCTTT; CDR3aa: CASSPTPVRDTEAFF
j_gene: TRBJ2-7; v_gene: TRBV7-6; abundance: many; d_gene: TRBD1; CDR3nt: TGTGCCAGCAGCTTAAGGTCGAGACAGGGGGCCTACGAGCAGTACTTC; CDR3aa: CASSLRSRQGAYEQYF